The 17 T cell receptor beta chains below were found in one sample sequenced in a study of blood T cells in healthy people across ages. With a J-beta primer mix and a sample-barcoded 5' primer, a second PCR ran about 7 to 11 cycles. MiXCR, applied by TCRdb to the 5' RACE reads, yields one record per CDR3 protein. The profile shows some 850,000 distinct CDR3 sequences, more than 25% of them singletons. This sample also belongs to another study, concerning T cells of mothers and their children.

The specimen was blood. The receptor set was obtained from a boy aged 5-17 years in good health.

This clonotype was observed many times. A read error may account for a junction end that differs from germline. This chain links TRBV3-1 with TRBJ2-5; the match to TRBD2 covers 8 bases. The CDR3 loop spans 15 amino acids. Germline lookup yields CDR1 LGHDT and CDR2 YNNKEL (reference sequence). CDR3 in amino acids: CASSQGLAGQETQYF. The CDR3 DNA sequence: TGCGCCAGCAGCCAAGGGCTAGCGGGCCAAGAGACCCAGTACTTC.

Only a few counts were recorded for this clonotype. The rearrangement uses TRBV12-3 or TRBV12-4 and TRBJ2-5; weak D call: TRBD2 (5 bases). CDR3 size: 17 residues. Trimming shortened V by 2 bases and J by 0 bases, and 16 bases separated the two germline ends. CDR3 loop: CASSLWELTTNQETQYF. The CDR3 region has the DNA TGTGCCAGCAGTTTATGGGAGCTCACAACCAACCAAGAGACCCAGTACTTC.

This clonotype was found many times. The chain recombines TRBV2 with TRBJ2-3; D is possibly TRBD1 (6 bases). V lost 6 bases and J 11 bases, leaving 15 bases between the germline ends. The CDR3 has 12 amino acids. CDR1 is SNHLY, CDR2 FYNNEI, per germline. The CDR3 DNA sequence: TGTGCCAGCAGACCTGACAGGCAAGAGCAGTATTTT. Its translation: CASRPDRQEQYF.

The V gene is TRBV20-1, the J gene TRBJ1-1, with D unclear. Trimming pared 6 bases from V and 2 bases from J, leaving 13 bases between. There are 13 residues in the CDR3. Per germline, CDR1 DFQATT and CDR2 SNEGSKA (reference sequence). CDR3 in amino acids: CSAREGYNTEAFF. As DNA, the CDR3 is TGCAGTGCAAGGGAAGGGTATAACACTGAAGCTTTCTTT.

V is TRBV20-1 and J is TRBJ1-2; 11 nucleotides match TRBD1. This CDR3 is 14 amino acids long. Germline CDR1 is DFQATT and CDR2 is SNEGSKA (reference sequence). The V segment lost 2 bases and the J segment 5 bases; nucleotides outside the gene matches: 4. The CDR3 region has the DNA TGCAGTGCTAGACCCCGGGACAGGGGGTATGGCTACACCTTC. The encoded protein is CSARPRDRGYGYTF.

The V call is TRBV6-1, the J call TRBJ2-5, with TRBD1 identical over 10 bases. The V segment lost 4 bases and the J segment 3 bases; nucleotides outside the gene matches: 5. Germline V CDR1 and CDR2: MNHNS, SASEGT. The CDR3 sequence is 15 residues long. This chain's CDR3 is CASSVSGTGEETQYF. CDR3 nucleotide sequence: TGTGCCAGCAGTGTCTCCGGGACAGGGGAAGAGACCCAGTACTTC.

The table lists this clonotype with a few counts. The chain is built from TRBV2 and TRBJ2-3; TRBD2 aligns across 8 bases. The V gene end was trimmed by 8 bases and the J gene end by 4 bases; junction bases not matched to a gene: 8. This CDR3 comprises 14 residues. CDR1 and CDR2 from the germline V gene are SNHLY and FYNNEI. Here the CDR3 DNA reads TGTGCCAGCGAGGGAGGTAGCGGGGCAGATACGCAGTATTTT. It codes for CASEGGSGADTQYF.

The table lists this clonotype with a few counts. The genes are TRBV4-1 and TRBJ2-1, with D tentatively TRBD1 (5 bases). V shed 0 bases and J shed 3 bases, with 15 bases lying between them. The CDR3 spans 17 residues. Looked up from germline, CDR1 is MGHRA and CDR2 is YSYEKL. The CDR3 reads CASSQEDSAGRYNEQFF. The CDR3 DNA is TGCGCCAGCAGCCAAGAAGATAGTGCAGGGCGCTACAATGAGCAGTTCTTC.

This clonotype showed up just a few times. The chain joins TRBV20-1 to TRBJ1-2; D remains ambiguous. Per germline, CDR1 DFQATT and CDR2 SNEGSKA (reference sequence). V was shortened by 3 bases and J by 5 bases, with 7 bases between the two germline ends. CDR3 length equals 11 residues. The CDR3 spells CSASVSYGYTF. The CDR3 DNA is TGCAGTGCTAGTGTCAGTTATGGCTACACCTTC.

The sample holds a few counts of this clonotype. This chain connects TRBV5-1 to TRBJ1-4, with D tentatively TRBD1 (6 bases). CDR3 length equals 14 residues. The V end lost 3 bases, the J end lost 8 bases, and 14 bases lay between the germline ends. Germline V gene sequence: CDR1 SGHRS, CDR2 YFSETQ. The CDR3 DNA reads TGCGCCAGCAGCTCCGACAGGCTGAGGGAAAAACTGTTTTTT. Residues: CASSSDRLREKLFF.

J is TRBJ2-3 and V is TRBV20-1, with 12 bases lining up with TRBD2. Germline V gene data show CDR1 as DFQATT and CDR2 as SNEGSKA (reference sequence). The CDR3 contains 14 residues. V lost 2 bases and J lost 5; bases outside the gene matches: 2. For the CDR3, the DNA is TGCAGTGCTAGACTACTAGCGGGGGGAGATACGCAGTATTTT. It specifies CSARLLAGGDTQYF.

V is TRBV4-1 and J is TRBJ2-1; D gene uncertain. The CDR3 is made up of 17 amino acids. V lost 1 base to trimming and J lost 4 bases, with 17 bases between them. Germline-derived CDR1 and CDR2 are MGHRA and YSYEKL. Here the CDR3 reads CASSQGSVSRWYNEQFF. As DNA, the CDR3 is TGCGCCAGCAGCCAAGGCTCCGTCAGCCGGTGGTACAATGAGCAGTTCTTC.

The rearrangement uses TRBV12-5 and TRBJ2-1; D is ambiguous. The V gene's germline CDR1 is LGHNT and CDR2 FRNRAP. V was clipped by 1 base and J by 7 bases, with 8 bases between them. There are 13 residues in the CDR3. CDR3 bases: TGTGCTAGTGGTTTGGCACAGTCGAATGAGCAGTTCTTC. It is translated as CASGLAQSNEQFF.

The chain is built from TRBV29-1 and TRBJ1-4; a possible D gene is TRBD1 (5 bases). The CDR3 consists of 14 residues. Germline CDR1 and CDR2: SQVTM and ANQGSEA. Trimming removed 3 bases at V and 3 bases at J, with 11 bases between. CDR3 residues: CSVDSGTPNEKLFF. CDR3 coding DNA: TGCAGCGTTGATAGCGGGACGCCTAATGAAAAACTGTTTTTT.

This rearrangement joins TRBV2 to TRBJ1-5; D not resolved. The CDR3 consists of 12 residues. Trimming removed 5 bases from V and 4 bases from J, with 6 bases in between. Germline assignment: CDR1 SNHLY and CDR2 FYNNEI. The DNA of the CDR3 is TGTGCCAGCAGTAACGGGAATCAGCCCCAGCATTTT. Translating it yields CASSNGNQPQHF.

The chain links TRBV4-2 to TRBJ2-7, with TRBD2 matching over 8 bases. The germline CDR1 and CDR2 sequences are LGHNA and YNFKEQ. After removal of 4 bases from V and 6 bases from J, the junction contained 5 bases not matched to a gene. This CDR3 is 13 amino acids long. In DNA form, the CDR3 reads TGTGCCAGCAGCCGAACTAGCGGAAGCGAGCAGTACTTC. Amino acid sequence: CASSRTSGSEQYF.

This clonotype has only a few counts. The V and J genes are TRBV5-5 and TRBJ1-6; D gene uncertain. The CDR3 extends over 14 amino acids. V was shortened by 3 bases and J by 7 bases, with 11 bases between the two germline ends. The germline V gene has CDR1 SGHKS and CDR2 YYEKEE (reference sequence). This CDR3 is CASSSRETNSPLHF. The CDR3 nucleotides are TGTGCCAGCAGCTCGCGAGAGACCAATTCACCCCTCCACTTT.